These 18 T cell receptor beta chains were all obtained from the same sample, sequenced in a study of T-cell memory formation after mild COVID-19. TCRdb itself ran the 5' RACE reads through MiXCR, one entry per CDR3 protein. The repertoire holds about 210,000 distinct CDR3 sequences, with about 10% as singletons. The sequencing input was PBMCs or a T cell subset sorted from them (not recorded which). The source of these receptors is a man in his late teens or twenties who had mild COVID-19 (a few samples of this study predate the infection). Cell type and time point are not known.

The genes are TRBV29-1 and TRBJ1-5, with a weak D call TRBD1 (5 bases). The V end was cut by 4 bases, the J end by 7 bases, with 14 bases between. CDR1 SQVTM and CDR2 ANQGSEA come from the germline V gene. The CDR3 covers 13 residues. This CDR3 reads CSVGWGWGQPQHF. The CDR3 region has the DNA TGCAGCGTTGGTTGGGGTTGGGGGCAGCCCCAGCATTTT.

There are many counts of this clonotype. J is TRBJ2-1 and V is TRBV24-1; TRBD2 agrees at 8 bases. This CDR3 has 15 amino acids. Trimming took 5 bases from V and 2 from J; bases not matched to a gene: 4. Germline assignment: CDR1 KGHDR and CDR2 SFDVKD. CDR3 bases: TGTGCCACCAGTGCCGCGGGGGGTCCCTACAATGAGCAGTTCTTC. Its translation: CATSAAGGPYNEQFF.

This clonotype came up a few times. V is TRBV11-2 and J is TRBJ2-2, with a tentative D call TRBD2 (7 bases). V shed 5 bases and J shed 6 bases, with 10 bases lying between them. In germline, CDR1 is SGHAT, CDR2 FQNNGV. The CDR3 loop spans 13 amino acids. The CDR3: CASSTGGPGELFF. In DNA form, the CDR3 reads TGTGCCAGCAGCACCGGGGGGCCCGGGGAGCTGTTTTTT.

A few counts support this clonotype. The chain recombines TRBV7-2 with TRBJ1-5; D gene uncertain. Looked up from germline, CDR1 is SGHTA and CDR2 is FQGNSA. CDR3 size: 15 residues. The V gene lost 5 bases and the J gene lost 0 bases, with 11 bases spanning the gap. The CDR3 DNA reads TGTGCCAGCAGCCCGGGGATTTCTAGCAATCAGCCCCAGCATTTT. This codes for CASSPGISSNQPQHF.

This clonotype was picked up a small number of times. The V call is TRBV2, the J call TRBJ2-7, with a possible D match to TRBD1 (6 bases). V shed 7 bases and J shed 2 bases, with 12 bases lying between them. This CDR3 has 13 residues. Looked up from germline, CDR1 is SNHLY and CDR2 is FYNNEI. CDR3 nucleotide sequence: TGTGCCAGCACCCGACAGGTTACCTACGAGCAGTACGTC. This gives the protein CASTRQVTYEQYV.

The chain combines TRBV4-3 with TRBJ2-7; D remains unclear. Germline V lookup: CDR1 LGHNA, CDR2 YSLEER. The CDR3 has 10 amino acids. Trimming cost V 3 bases and J 6 bases, with 3 bases left between them. The CDR3 spells CASSHCEQYV. CDR3 DNA: TGCGCCAGCAGCCATTGCGAGCAGTACGTC.

This chain links TRBV29-1 with TRBJ2-7; D perhaps matches TRBD2 (5 bases). The CDR3 extends over 9 amino acids. The V gene's germline CDR1 is SQVTM and CDR2 ANQGSEA. The ends were cut back, 4 bases at V and 7 bases at J, with 5 bases in the middle. DNA of the CDR3: TGCAGCGTTGTAGCGGAGCAGTACGTC. This encodes CSVVAEQYV.

This clonotype came up a few times. The chain links TRBV5-1 to TRBJ2-3; 10 bases align to TRBD2. V lost 0 bases and J lost 6; bases outside the gene matches: 4. Germline assignment: CDR1 SGHRS and CDR2 YFSETQ. CDR3 length: 15 amino acids. The CDR3 coding sequence is TGCGCCAGCAGCTTGGAGCGGGGGGGCGACGATACGCAGTATTTT. As protein: CASSLERGGDDTQYF.

This sequence joins TRBV4-3 and TRBJ2-2, with TRBD2 matching over 10 bases. V shed 3 bases, J shed 4 bases, and the junction held 5 bases outside the gene matches. Germline-derived CDR1 and CDR2 are LGHNA and YSLEER. The CDR3 consists of 16 residues. The CDR3 sequence: CASSQSGGVGTGELFF. The CDR3 region has the DNA TGCGCCAGCAGCCAGAGCGGGGGGGTCGGCACCGGGGAGCTGTTTTTT.

V is TRBV5-5 and J is TRBJ2-3; 10 bases match TRBD1. V was clipped by 3 bases and J by 4 bases; unmatched bases: 8. The germline CDR1 and CDR2 sequences are SGHKS and YYEKEE (reference sequence). CDR3 length equals 16 residues. The CDR3 region is CASSWGTGVFADTQYF. CDR3 in DNA: TGTGCCAGCAGCTGGGGGACAGGGGTTTTCGCAGATACGCAGTATTTT.

This clonotype occurred a few times. The chain employs TRBV20-1 and TRBJ1-1; D remains ambiguous. The CDR3 is 13 residues long. Germline-derived CDR1 and CDR2 are DFQATT and SNEGSKA (reference sequence). Trimming took off 1 base at V and 7 bases at J, with 13 bases between the two ends. The CDR3 reads CSARVGSRGEAFF. CDR3 coding DNA: TGCAGTGCTAGAGTTGGCAGTCGGGGTGAAGCTTTCTTT.

The chain recombines TRBV9 with TRBJ2-5; TRBD2 agrees at 8 bases. This CDR3 is 15 amino acids long. The junction had 10 bases not matched to a gene; V was cut back by 2 bases and J by 7 bases. Germline lookup yields CDR1 SGDLS and CDR2 YYNGEE. The CDR3 nucleotides are TGTGCCAGCAGCGTTGGCGGGGGGCAACGAGGGACCCAGTACTTC. Amino acid sequence: CASSVGGGQRGTQYF.

This clonotype was seen a handful of times. The chain uses TRBV5-1 and TRBJ2-2; 8 bases align to TRBD2. Germline values: CDR1 SGHRS, CDR2 YFSETQ. V lost 4 bases, J lost 5 bases, and 7 bases stayed unmatched. This CDR3 has 15 residues. The CDR3 protein is CASSLRTSRTGELFF. CDR3 nucleotide sequence: TGCGCCAGCAGCCTCCGGACTAGCCGAACCGGGGAGCTGTTTTTT.

The chain carries TRBV20-1 and TRBJ2-5; 9 bases map to TRBD1. The V and J ends lost 5 bases and 6 bases, in that order; junction bases with no gene match: 7. The CDR3 consists of 13 residues. Germline values: CDR1 DFQATT, CDR2 SNEGSKA (reference sequence). The CDR3 sequence is CSAEPGQGQTQYF. CDR3 sequence (DNA): TGCAGTGCTGAACCGGGACAGGGACAGACCCAGTACTTC.

This clonotype was detected only a few times. This chain connects TRBV28 to TRBJ2-7; D is undetermined. Germline V gene sequence: CDR1 MDHEN, CDR2 SYDVKM. This CDR3 region has 15 residues. Trimming took off 1 base at V and 2 bases at J, with 12 bases between the two ends. The CDR3 DNA is TGTGCCAGCAGTTTATTCCGCTCCCCTCCCTACGAGCAGTACGTC. This gives the protein CASSLFRSPPYEQYV.

This chain links TRBV5-5 with TRBJ2-7; 8 positions agree with TRBD1. This CDR3 is 15 amino acids long. V lost 2 bases, J lost 6 bases, and 10 bases stayed unmatched. In germline, CDR1 is SGHKS, CDR2 YYEKEE (reference sequence). The chain's CDR3 is CASSFSAAGGGEQYV. CDR3 sequence (DNA): TGTGCCAGCAGCTTCAGCGCGGCAGGGGGCGGCGAGCAGTACGTC.

This clonotype has just a few counts. The chain links TRBV7-9 to TRBJ2-5; D is unresolved. The CDR3 runs 15 residues. V lost 2 bases and J 2 bases, leaving 12 bases between the germline ends. The germline gives CDR1 SEHNR, CDR2 FQNEAQ (reference sequence). CDR3: CASSLFLSQQETQYF. The CDR3, as DNA: TGTGCCAGCAGCTTATTTCTGAGCCAACAAGAGACCCAGTACTTC.

This chain uses TRBV27 with TRBJ1-2; TRBD1 might be the D (5 bases). Trimming pared 5 bases from V and 1 base from J, leaving 11 bases between. Looked up from germline, CDR1 is MNHEY and CDR2 is SMNVEV (reference sequence). The CDR3 runs to 14 residues. This CDR3 is CASSAQVYNYGYTF. The CDR3 bases are TGTGCCAGCAGTGCACAGGTGTATAACTATGGCTACACCTTC.